This TCR beta chain came from a study of cytotoxic CD8 clonotypes in ibrutinib-treated CLL. Whole-study context: Response was recorded as partial in approximately 24 patients and complete in 2; at median roughly 68 months, approximately 15 remained remitted and around twelve had progressed. Response samples were drawn at a median of around 11 months of treatment, range 6 to 36. General observations from the study: Clonality rose at ibrutinib response, held steady in sustained remission, and fell toward baseline at progression. Clonality (at baseline) was higher than in age-matched healthy donors and tracked circulating CD8+ T-cell counts.

Some clones are missing from TCRdb's copy, which holds only in-frame ones; the method was immunoSEQ multiplex PCR. Of 150,000 to 200,000 clones listed, 55% to 85% are singletons. Looked up from germline, CDR1 is SQVTM and CDR2 is ANQGSEA. This CDR3 comprises 15 residues. V shed 4 bases, J shed 7 bases, and the junction held 10 bases outside the gene matches. On this clone itself: Its antigen is unknown.

The chain recombines TRBV29-1 with TRBJ2-2; 9 bases line up with TRBD1. The source was PBMCs, collected after 24 months of ibrutinib treatment. The source of this sequence is a human donor with chronic lymphocytic leukemia. CDR3 nucleotides: TGCAGCGTTGGAGGGGGACAGGGATTAGTCGGGGAGCTGTTTTTT. Translation: CSVGGGQGLVGELFF.